This T cell receptor beta chain was identified in a study of shared clonotypes between healthy human individuals. For the study at large: Three plates each covered CD4 naive and memory; CD8 naive two, CD8 memory one.

This clone has a single count. Original analysis: Filtering was not the same, since immunoSEQ gave junction-only sequences without quality scores. Clones were sequenced by immunoSEQ multiplex PCR, and TCRdb holds only the in-frame ones, with some missing. That table is the source of V, J and clone size, and D and trimming were worked out from the DNA. The sample includes more than 1.2 million clones, approximately 98.5% of them seen just once. Per the germline V gene, CDR1 is KGHSH and CDR2 is LQKENI. This CDR3 has 15 residues. V was pared by 3 bases and J by 0 bases, with 11 bases between. The chain joins TRBV18 to TRBJ1-1, with no clear D. The sample was naive CD4+ T cells sorted from blood. This sample's subset: CD45RA+ positively selected. The TCR sequence derives from a man in his thirties or forties in good health. The CDR3, as DNA: TGTGCCAGCTCACCTAGGGAAACTATGAACACTGAAGCTTTCTTT. It translates to CASSPRETMNTEAFF.